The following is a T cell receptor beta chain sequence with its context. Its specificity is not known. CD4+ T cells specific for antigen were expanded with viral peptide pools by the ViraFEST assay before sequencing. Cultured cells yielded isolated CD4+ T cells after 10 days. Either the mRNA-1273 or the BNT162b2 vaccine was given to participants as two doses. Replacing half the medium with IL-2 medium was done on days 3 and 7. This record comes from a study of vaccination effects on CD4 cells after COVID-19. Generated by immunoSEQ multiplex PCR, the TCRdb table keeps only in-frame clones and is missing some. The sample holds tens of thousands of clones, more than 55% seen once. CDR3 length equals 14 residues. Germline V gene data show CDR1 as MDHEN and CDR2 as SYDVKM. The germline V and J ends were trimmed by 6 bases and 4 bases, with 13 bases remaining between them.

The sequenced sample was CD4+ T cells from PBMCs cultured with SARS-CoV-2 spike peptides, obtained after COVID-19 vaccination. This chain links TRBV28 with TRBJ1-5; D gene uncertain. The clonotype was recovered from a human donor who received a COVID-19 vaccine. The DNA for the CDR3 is TGTGCCAGCAGCCCTCCGATGATAAATCAGCCCCAGCATTTT. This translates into CASSPPMINQPQHF.